The T cell receptor (beta chain) under discussion was sequenced for a study of CD8 T cells in acute hepatitis C reinfection. In regard to this clone: Its antigen is currently unknown.

Study-level findings and limits: Exact CDR3 sharing with other epitopes was rare, possibly method-limited.

Time point indicated: naive CD8 control sorted from an acute-time-point sample. The length of the CDR3 is 15 residues. Trimming stripped 2 bases from V and 0 bases from J, with 11 bases between. The V gene's germline CDR1 is LGHNA and CDR2 YSLEER. Using immunoSEQ multiplex PCR, the repertoire was profiled, and TCRdb retains in-frame clones only, with some absent. The repertoire holds more than 35,000 clones, with around nine tenths as singletons. This TCR came from a man aged 25 to 45 with chronic hepatitis C. The sample comprised naive CD8+ T cells from PBMCs. The rearrangement joins TRBV4-3 to TRBJ2-7; perhaps TRBD1 as D (5 bases). CDR3 sequence reads: CASSQTRTSSYEQYF. The CDR3 DNA follows: TGCGCCAGCAGCCAAACGAGGACAAGCTCCTACGAGCAGTACTTC.